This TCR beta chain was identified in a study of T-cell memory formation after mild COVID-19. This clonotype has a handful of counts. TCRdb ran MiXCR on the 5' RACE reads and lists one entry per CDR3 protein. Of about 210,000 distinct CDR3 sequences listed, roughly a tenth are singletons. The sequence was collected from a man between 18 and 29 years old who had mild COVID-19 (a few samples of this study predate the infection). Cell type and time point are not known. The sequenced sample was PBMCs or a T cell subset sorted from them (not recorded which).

The CDR3 coding sequence is TGTGCCAGCAGTTTGGGGGGTAGAGACACCGGGGAGCTGTTTTTT. Amino acids: CASSLGGRDTGELFF. The chain links TRBV12-3 or TRBV12-4 to TRBJ2-2, with D maybe TRBD2 (6 bases). Trimming cost V 3 bases and J 3 bases, with 11 bases left between them. The CDR3 has 15 residues.